A selection of T cell receptor beta chains follows, all from one sample in a study of shared clonotypes between healthy human individuals. TCRdb's table, derived via immunoSEQ multiplex PCR, lists solely in-frame clones and lacks some. This table holds 900,000 to 1,200,000 clones, 75% to 80% found once. Sequenced input: memory CD4+ T cells from PBMCs. The source of these receptors is a man between 18 and 29 years old in good health. Some clones in this sample may be carry-over from other donors' samples. The CDR3 runs from the conserved cysteine through the conserved F or W. The D gene is left open where the match is weak. A row's size may be missing; if present it is once, few, many or a size class.

V gene: TRBV19
J gene: TRBJ2-6
clone size: NA
D gene: NA
CDR3 DNA: TGTGCCAGTAGTAGCCCCCGGGACGCTGGGGCCAACGTCCTGACTTTC
CDR3 protein: CASSSPRDAGANVLTF

V gene: TRBV6-5
J gene: TRBJ2-3
clone size: NA
D gene: NA
CDR3 DNA: TGTGCCAGCGGCAAGCGGAGCACAGATACGCAGTATTTT
CDR3 protein: CASGKRSTDTQYF

V gene: TRBV6-5
J gene: TRBJ2-3
clone size: NA
D gene: NA
CDR3 DNA: TGTGCCAGCAGTCAGCGACAGGCCACAGATACGCAGTATTTT
CDR3 protein: CASSQRQATDTQYF

V gene: TRBV5-4
J gene: TRBJ2-7
clone size: NA
D gene: TRBD1
CDR3 DNA: TGTGCCAGCAGCTTTCCCCGGGACAGGGGGCGTGAGCAGTACTTC
CDR3 protein: CASSFPRDRGREQYF

V gene: TRBV5-1
J gene: TRBJ2-3
clone size: few
D gene: NA
CDR3 DNA: TGCGCCAGCAGCTTGTCAGTGGCAGATACGCAGTATTTT
CDR3 protein: CASSLSVADTQYF

V gene: TRBV29-1
J gene: TRBJ2-1
clone size: NA
D gene: TRBD2
CDR3 DNA: TGCAGCGCCGGGGGGGATGAGCAGTTCTTC
CDR3 protein: CSAGGDEQFF

V gene: TRBV5-1
J gene: TRBJ2-5
clone size: NA
D gene: NA
CDR3 DNA: TGCGCCAGCAGCCTGGCTGGGAGAGAAGAGACCCAGTACTTC
CDR3 protein: CASSLAGREETQYF

V gene: TRBV5-1
J gene: TRBJ2-7
clone size: NA
D gene: TRBD1
CDR3 DNA: TGCGCCAGCAGCTTGGGGGACAGGGTGCACGAGCAGTACTTC
CDR3 protein: CASSLGDRVHEQYF

V gene: TRBV10-2
J gene: TRBJ2-1
clone size: NA
D gene: NA
CDR3 DNA: TGCGCCAGCCAGAGGGGAACCACGGCCTACAATGAGCAGTTCTTC
CDR3 protein: CASQRGTTAYNEQFF

V gene: TRBV6-1
J gene: TRBJ2-7
clone size: NA
D gene: NA
CDR3 DNA: TGTGCCAGCAGTATTAACAGCAACTACGAGCAGTACTTC
CDR3 protein: CASSINSNYEQYF

V gene: TRBV28
J gene: TRBJ1-6
clone size: NA
D gene: NA
CDR3 DNA: TGTGCCAGCAGTTCACCGGCGGGGGGGCGACTGACTTCACCCCTCCACTTT
CDR3 protein: CASSSPAGGRLTSPLHF

V gene: TRBV27
J gene: TRBJ1-2
clone size: once
D gene: NA
CDR3 DNA: TGTGCCAGCAGTTTACGTGCGGCAGCGGAAGGCTATGGCTACACCTTC
CDR3 protein: CASSLRAAAEGYGYTF

V gene: TRBV19
J gene: TRBJ2-1
clone size: NA
D gene: NA
CDR3 DNA: TGTGCCACCGGTTACAATGAGCAGTTCTTC
CDR3 protein: CATGYNEQFF

V gene: TRBV4-2
J gene: TRBJ1-2
clone size: few
D gene: NA
CDR3 DNA: TGTGCCAGCAGCCAAGACCCGGCAGGGCGATATGGCTATGGCTACACCTTC
CDR3 protein: CASSQDPAGRYGYGYTF

V gene: TRBV21-1
J gene: TRBJ2-1
clone size: once
D gene: NA
CDR3 DNA: TGTGCCAGCAGCAAAGCCCCCGGCCGATACAATGAGCAGTTCTTC
CDR3 protein: CASSKAPGRYNEQFF

V gene: TRBV28
J gene: TRBJ2-3
clone size: NA
D gene: TRBD1
CDR3 DNA: TGTGCCAGCGCCACAGGGGTTGACGCAGATACGCAGTATTTT
CDR3 protein: CASATGVDADTQYF

V gene: TRBV7-3
J gene: TRBJ1-1
clone size: NA
D gene: NA
CDR3 DNA: TGTGCCAGCAGCTTAACAGGGGGTGTGACTGAAGCTTTCTTT
CDR3 protein: CASSLTGGVTEAFF

V gene: TRBV2
J gene: TRBJ1-5
clone size: NA
D gene: NA
CDR3 DNA: TGTGCCAGCAGTGGTGGCAGTTCAGGGCAGCCCCAGCATTTT
CDR3 protein: CASSGGSSGQPQHF

V gene: TRBV11-2
J gene: TRBJ2-7
clone size: few
D gene: NA
CDR3 DNA: TGTGCCAGCAGCTTTTCAGCACACGAGCAGTACTTC
CDR3 protein: CASSFSAHEQYF